This TCR beta chain comes out of a study of blood T cell repertoires in COVID-19. Trimming stripped 2 bases from V and 3 bases from J, with 8 bases between. Per germline, CDR1 MNHEY and CDR2 SVGEGT. This CDR3 region has 13 residues. This study enrolled people aged about 18 to 90 from about two dozen US geographic areas. In assigning cohorts, the study relied on participant-reported clinical history. Per the original data handling: Estimation of nucleated cell counts relied on the amplification of reference gene primers. Generated by immunoSEQ multiplex PCR, the TCRdb table keeps only in-frame clones and is missing some. D and trimming come from the DNA, and the V and J calls and clone size come from that table. The sample holds about 270,000 clones, around 93% seen once.

The rearrangement links TRBV6-2 or TRBV6-3 to TRBJ2-7, with no clear D. This TCR derives from a man aged 35 to 55 who had been exposed to COVID-19. Source material: PBMCs or T cells enriched from blood (not recorded which). This chain's CDR3 is CASSYPFYYEQYF. The CDR3, as DNA: TGTGCCAGCAGTTACCCCTTTTACTACGAGCAGTACTTC.